This T cell receptor beta chain comes out of a study of T cell repertoires in cytomegalovirus infection. The CDR3 is made up of 19 amino acids. The germline gives CDR1 SGHNT, CDR2 YENEEA. V lost 5 bases and J lost 0; bases outside the gene matches: 10. TCRdb redid the calling of the reads with MiXCR, one entry per CDR3 protein. Of hundreds of thousands of distinct CDR3 sequences in the sample, around 10% were seen once. Study findings and constraints: Cumulative frequency (of public TCR beta family members) identified carriers of CMV plus the relevant HLA.

This clonotype was seen ten or more times. Its antigen is as yet unknown. Material: PBMCs. The genes are TRBV11-3 and TRBJ2-1; 13 bases align to TRBD2. The source is a human donor in good health (CMV status not recorded). Some clones in this sample may be carry-over from other donors' samples. The CDR3 region is CASSERGTSGASSYNEQFF. The CDR3 nucleotides read TGTGCCAGCAGCGAACGCGGGACTAGCGGGGCTAGCTCCTACAATGAGCAGTTCTTC. Full variable domain (outside the CDR3, taken from reference TRBV11-3 and TRBJ2-1): EAGVVQSPRYKIIEKKQPVAFWCNPISGHNTLYWYLQNLGQGPELLIRYENEEAVDDSQLPKDRFSAERLKGVDSTLKIQPAELGDSAVYLCASSERGTSGASSYNEQFFGPGTRLTVL.